By its share, the clone carrying this TCR beta chain is medium-sized (0.01 to 0.1%). Its antigen is currently unknown. The length of the CDR3 is 11 residues. The germline CDR1 and CDR2 sequences are SGHRS and YFSETQ. V lost 5 bases to trimming and J lost 7 bases, with 10 bases between them. The data derive from a study of response to subunit inactivated influenza vaccine. Study-wide results and caveats: With each seasonal influenza vaccination, the authors suggested, few new T cells are recruited.

TCRdb analysed the RT-PCR reads with MiXCR anew, one entry per CDR3 protein. The sample yields roughly 160,000 distinct CDR3 sequences, about a tenth seen once. Source: non-naive T cells sorted from PBMCs, taken roughly 47 days after vaccination. This receptor was taken from a man between 50 and 59 years old who received an inactivated influenza vaccine. The chain couples TRBV5-1 to TRBJ2-7; no reliable D call. This CDR3 reads CASRQGREQYF. The CDR3, as DNA: TGCGCCAGCAGACAAGGACGGGAGCAGTACTTC.